The clone carrying this TCR beta chain was seen repeatedly, ten times or more. What it recognizes is unknown. CDR3 length: 16 amino acids. Germline V CDR1 and CDR2: MNHEY, SVGEGT. The V gene end was trimmed by 6 bases and the J gene end by 5 bases; junction bases not matched to a gene: 14. Combining a sample-barcoded 5' primer with a J-beta primer mix, a second PCR ran for roughly 6 to 12 cycles. TCRdb independently ran MiXCR on the 5' RACE reads; one entry per CDR3 protein. The repertoire has hundreds of thousands of distinct CDR3 sequences, 29% of them found once; the top ten carry roughly 17%. This entry is derived from a study of blood T cells in healthy people across ages. Study results and limitations: Observed TCR beta diversity per million T cells went down as age went up. This fall followed a roughly linear course with age. Both naive CD4+ cell counts and diversity were greater in long-lived donors than in aged donors.

This chain links TRBV6-2 or TRBV6-3 with TRBJ2-7; 9 bases are a match to TRBD1. This TCR came from a woman older than 75 in good health. Sequencing was done on a sample of blood. The CDR3 nucleotides read TGTGCCAGCAGCACCCCTACGGGACAGGGTCCCGACGAGCAGTACTTC. This codes for CASSTPTGQGPDEQYF.